Below, 12 T cell receptor beta chains from the same sample are listed, as sequenced in a study of T-cell reconstitution after alpha-beta-depleted transplantation in children. TCRbeta library preparation incorporated unique molecular identifiers. TCRdb reanalysed the PCR reads using MiXCR and keeps one entry per CDR3 protein. The table includes 500,000 to 600,000 distinct CDR3 sequences, around 16% detected once. Material: PBMCs from the stem cell graft donor, obtained from the stem cell graft. The receptors here all came from a human donor who donated a stem cell graft to a child with acute lymphoblastic leukemia.

The chain has TRBV2 and TRBJ2-1; D unresolved. With 4 bases removed from V and 2 bases from J, the gap between germline ends came to 6 bases. The CDR3 has 13 residues. CDR1 and CDR2 (germline): SNHLY, FYNNEI. The CDR3 protein is CASSAPPYNEQFF. The CDR3 DNA sequence: TGTGCCAGCAGTGCACCCCCCTACAATGAGCAGTTCTTC.

This chain connects TRBV18 to TRBJ2-7; the D is unclear. This CDR3 has 13 residues. The ends were cut back, 0 bases at V and 3 bases at J, with 6 bases in the middle. The germline V gene encodes CDR1 KGHSH and CDR2 LQKENI. The chain's CDR3 is CASSPPGNYEQYF. The CDR3, as DNA: TGTGCCAGCTCACCACCAGGGAACTACGAGCAGTACTTC.

This clonotype was picked up a small number of times. The chain employs TRBV5-1 and TRBJ1-6; D unclear. The germline V and J ends were trimmed by 0 bases and 7 bases, with 14 bases remaining between them. The germline V gene has CDR1 SGHRS and CDR2 YFSETQ. CDR3 length: 16 residues. CDR3 coding DNA: TGCGCCAGCAGCTTGGATCCGCCCGGGATGAATTCACCCCTCCACTTT. It translates to CASSLDPPGMNSPLHF.

V is TRBV24-1 and J is TRBJ2-2; TRBD1 matches 11 bases. The germline CDR1 and CDR2 sequences are KGHDR and SFDVKD. The CDR3 spans 16 residues. V was pared by 4 bases and J by 6 bases, with 6 bases of the junction left unmatched. In DNA, the CDR3 is TGTGCCACCAGTGACCAGGACAGGGGGCGCCCCGGGGAGCTGTTTTTT. Its protein product is CATSDQDRGRPGELFF.

Only a few counts were recorded for this clonotype. The chain has TRBV6-2 or TRBV6-3 and TRBJ2-1, with D unresolved. Germline values: CDR1 MNHEY, CDR2 SVGEGT. The CDR3 spans 12 residues. The ends were cut back, 2 bases at V and 8 bases at J, with 7 bases in the middle. The CDR3 region has the DNA TGTGCCAGCAGTTACGCCGGGTATGAGCAGTTCTTC. Protein sequence: CASSYAGYEQFF.

The chain links TRBV9 to TRBJ1-1, with TRBD1 matching over 7 bases. With 4 bases clipped from V and 4 bases from J, the junction kept 13 bases outside the gene matches. CDR3 length: 16 amino acids. Germline V gene sequence: CDR1 SGDLS, CDR2 YYNGEE. The CDR3 region has the DNA TGTGCCAGCAGCTTCGTTGGGCAGGGGGTTGTCACTGAAGCTTTCTTT. Translated, it gives CASSFVGQGVVTEAFF.

This clonotype was seen more than once but under ten times. V gene TRBV10-3 combines with J gene TRBJ1-5, with 10 bases lining up with TRBD1. The CDR3 sequence is 14 residues long. Unmatched junction bases numbered 6, after V lost 6 bases and J lost 7 bases. Germline CDR1 ENHRY, CDR2 SYGVKD. The CDR3 loop is CAISGGQGKQPQHF. In DNA, the CDR3 is TGTGCCATCAGCGGGGGACAGGGGAAACAGCCCCAGCATTTT.

This CDR3 is CASSPKLASYNEQFF. Written as DNA, the CDR3 is TGTGCCAGCTCACCAAAACTAGCGTCCTACAATGAGCAGTTCTTC. V is TRBV18 and J is TRBJ2-1; TRBD2 agrees at 7 bases. Trimming removed 2 bases from V and 1 base from J; junction bases left unmatched: 2. Per germline, CDR1 KGHSH and CDR2 LQKENI. The CDR3 spans 15 residues.

The rearrangement uses TRBV2 and TRBJ1-4, with D perhaps TRBD1 (5 bases). Germline V gives CDR1 SNHLY, CDR2 FYNNEI. V shed 10 bases and J shed 4 bases, with 19 bases lying between them. The CDR3 has 15 residues. This chain's CDR3 is CATTGGEWVNEKLFF. The CDR3 DNA reads TGTGCCACGACGGGAGGGGAATGGGTTAATGAAAAACTGTTTTTT.

This chain links TRBV20-1 with TRBJ2-7, with D possibly matching TRBD1 (5 bases). This CDR3 comprises 15 residues. Trimming removed 6 bases from V and 5 bases from J, with 23 bases in between. CDR1 DFQATT and CDR2 SNEGSKA come from the germline V gene (reference sequence). CDR3 sequence (DNA): TGCAGTGCATCGTTGAACCAGCAGGGTAGGGACGAGCAGTACTTC. Its protein product is CSASLNQQGRDEQYF.

J is TRBJ2-7 and V is TRBV25-1; TRBD2 matches at 15 bases. Germline CDR1 reads MGHDK; CDR2 reads SYGVNS. J was trimmed by 9 bases and V by 8 bases; bases with no gene match: 8. CDR3 length equals 14 residues. The CDR3 is CASGWGTSGRPQYF. CDR3 bases: TGTGCCAGCGGATGGGGGACTAGCGGGAGGCCGCAGTACTTC.

The chain links TRBV29-1 to TRBJ2-5; 9 bases are shared with TRBD1. From germline, CDR1 is SQVTM and CDR2 ANQGSEA. The V segment lost 7 bases and the J segment 2 bases; nucleotides outside the gene matches: 11. The CDR3 sequence is 15 residues long. DNA for the CDR3: TGCAGCGCCCTGGGACAGGGTTGGGGACAAGAGACCCAGTACTTC. This codes for CSALGQGWGQETQYF.